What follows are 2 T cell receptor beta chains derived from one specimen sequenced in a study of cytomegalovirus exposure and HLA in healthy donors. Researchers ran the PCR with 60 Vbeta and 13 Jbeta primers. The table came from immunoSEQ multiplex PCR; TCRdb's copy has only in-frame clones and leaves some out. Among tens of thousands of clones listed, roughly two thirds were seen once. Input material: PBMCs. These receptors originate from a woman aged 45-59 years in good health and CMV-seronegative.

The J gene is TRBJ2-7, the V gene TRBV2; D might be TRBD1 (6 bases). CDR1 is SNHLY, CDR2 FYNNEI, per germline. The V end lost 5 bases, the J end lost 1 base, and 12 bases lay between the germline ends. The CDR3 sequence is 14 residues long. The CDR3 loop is CASSRNRDSYEQYF. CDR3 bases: TGTGCCAGCAGTCGTAACAGGGATTCCTACGAGCAGTACTTC.

The CDR3 DNA sequence: TGTGCCAGCAGCCCCCGTACGGGGGCTAATGAAAAACTGTTTTTT. Its translation: CASSPRTGANEKLFF. The chain couples TRBV28 to TRBJ1-4; tentatively, D is TRBD1 (5 bases). With 6 bases removed from V and 3 bases from J, the gap between germline ends came to 14 bases. CDR1 and CDR2 from the germline V gene are MDHEN and SYDVKM. This CDR3 is 15 amino acids long.